What follows are 24 T cell receptor beta chains derived from one specimen sequenced in a study of cytomegalovirus exposure and HLA in healthy donors. The PCR was carried out with 60 Vbeta primers and 13 Jbeta primers. Libraries were prepared by immunoSEQ multiplex PCR; TCRdb keeps only in-frame clonotypes and omits some of them. The sample includes about 150,000 clones, more than 9.5% seen only once; the top ten take 1.8%. The source material was PBMCs. All receptors come from a man between 45 and 60 years old in good health and CMV-seronegative.

This rearrangement joins TRBV7-6 to TRBJ2-7; D remains ambiguous. The CDR3 extends over 14 amino acids. Germline V gene data show CDR1 as SGHVS and CDR2 as FNYEAQ. Trimming removed 1 base at V and 1 base at J, with 8 bases between. The CDR3 here is CASSLEASSYEQYF. The CDR3, as DNA: TGTGCCAGCAGCTTAGAAGCGTCTTCCTACGAGCAGTACTTC.

This sequence joins TRBV19 and TRBJ1-5; no firm D call. The germline V gene encodes CDR1 LNHDA and CDR2 SQIVND (reference sequence). The CDR3 is 15 amino acids. V shed 2 bases and J shed 11 bases, with 19 bases lying between them. DNA for the CDR3: TGTGCCAGTAGTATATCAGGAGGCGTAGCAGAGTCCCAGCATTTT. It specifies CASSISGGVAESQHF.

The chain couples TRBV7-2 to TRBJ1-2, with TRBD1 matching 10 bases. The trim removed 5 bases at V and 4 bases at J, leaving 7 bases unmatched. Germline V CDR1 and CDR2: SGHTA, FQGNSA. CDR3 length: 15 residues. Written as DNA, the CDR3 is TGTGCCAGCAGCGCAAGACAGGGGGCCACCTATGGCTACACCTTC. Amino acid sequence: CASSARQGATYGYTF.

This chain links TRBV20-1 with TRBJ2-1; D gene unclear. Germline CDR1 reads DFQATT; CDR2 reads SNEGSKA (reference sequence). The V end lost 3 bases, the J end lost 10 bases, and 7 bases lay between the germline ends. The CDR3 extends over 10 amino acids. The CDR3 protein is CSARAEEQFF. CDR3 coding DNA: TGCAGTGCTAGGGCGGAGGAGCAGTTCTTC.

A few counts support this clone. The chain employs TRBV12-2 and TRBJ2-7; TRBD2, the D gene given by the table, was not confirmed from the DNA. TRBV12-2 is shown as a pseudogene. The CDR3 consists of 16 residues. CDR3 in amino acids: CASRLGLAGERYEQYF. CDR3 sequence (DNA): TGTGCAAGTCGCTTAGGGCTAGCGGGAGAGAGATACGAGCAGTACTTC.

The chain links TRBV6-6 to TRBJ1-5; D perhaps matches TRBD1 (5 bases). The V gene lost 0 bases and the J gene lost 1 base, with 7 bases spanning the gap. The CDR3 loop spans 15 amino acids. CDR1 is MNHNY, CDR2 SVGAGI, per germline (reference sequence). The CDR3, as DNA: TGTGCCAGCAGTTACTCTGGGGCGAGCAATCAGCCCCAGCATTTT. Protein: CASSYSGASNQPQHF.

For this clone: This sample also contains other DNA sequences that code for the same CDR3. The J gene is TRBJ2-5, the V gene TRBV27; 7 bases map to TRBD1. The CDR3 has 14 amino acids. V was pared by 6 bases and J by 1 base, with 5 bases of the junction left unmatched. Germline loops: CDR1 MNHEY, CDR2 SMNVEV (reference sequence). The CDR3 sequence is CASSPGDSQETQYF. CDR3 DNA: TGTGCCAGCAGCCCCGGGGACAGCCAAGAGACCCAGTACTTC.

The chain recombines TRBV2 with TRBJ1-1; D possibly corresponds to TRBD1 (5 bases). CDR3 size: 13 residues. The germline V and J ends were trimmed by 7 bases and 5 bases, with 14 bases remaining between them. Looked up from germline, CDR1 is SNHLY and CDR2 is FYNNEI. Written as DNA, the CDR3 is TGTGCCAGCACCCTAGACAGTTATACTGAAGCTTTCTTT. Translated: CASTLDSYTEAFF.

The chain carries TRBV27 and TRBJ1-2; TRBD1 matches 7 bases. Germline V gives CDR1 MNHEY, CDR2 SMNVEV (reference sequence). The ends lost 7 bases at V and 8 bases at J; junction bases unmatched: 10. The CDR3 is 13 amino acids. This CDR3 is CASTQTGTFGYTF. In DNA form, the CDR3 reads TGTGCCAGCACCCAGACAGGGACGTTCGGCTACACCTTC.

This clone has just a few counts. The V call is TRBV27, the J call TRBJ2-2; D perhaps matches TRBD1 (5 bases). V was cut by 3 bases and J by 3 bases, with 11 bases left in between. Per the germline V gene, CDR1 is MNHEY and CDR2 is SMNVEV (reference sequence). The CDR3 consists of 15 residues. As DNA, the CDR3 is TGTGCCAGCAGTTTTCTAGGGGCAGACACCGGGGAGCTGTTTTTT. It is translated as CASSFLGADTGELFF.

This clone was detected only a few times. This chain uses TRBV30 with TRBJ2-3; D not resolved. The CDR3 is made up of 11 amino acids. Looked up from germline, CDR1 is GTSNPN and CDR2 is SVGIG (reference sequence). V was clipped by 3 bases and J by 3 bases, with 4 bases between them. This CDR3 is CAWRRTDTQYF. CDR3 sequence (DNA): TGTGCCTGGAGACGGACAGATACGCAGTATTTT.

In this sample, this clone turned up a few times. This rearrangement joins TRBV7-9 to TRBJ1-1, with 9 bases fitting TRBD1. The CDR3 consists of 15 residues. Germline V gives CDR1 SEHNR, CDR2 FQNEAQ (reference sequence). Losses at the gene ends were 4 bases for V and 0 bases for J; bases not matched to a gene: 3. As DNA, the CDR3 is TGTGCCAGCAGCTCGACAGGGGGAATGAACACTGAAGCTTTCTTT. It yields the protein CASSSTGGMNTEAFF.

This chain links TRBV6-5 with TRBJ2-7; 11 bases line up with TRBD2. The CDR3 extends over 15 amino acids. V was pared by 6 bases and J by 7 bases, with 11 bases of the junction left unmatched. CDR1 and CDR2 (germline): MNHEY, SVGAGI. The CDR3 region is CASRVGLAGAMEQYF. The CDR3 coding sequence is TGTGCCAGCAGAGTAGGACTAGCGGGCGCCATGGAGCAGTACTTC.

CDR3 in DNA: TGTGCCAGCAGTTTCTTCGGCACAGATACGCAGTATTTT. As protein: CASSFFGTDTQYF. The V call is TRBV27, the J call TRBJ2-3; D remains ambiguous. Trimming shortened V by 3 bases and J by 1 base, and 5 bases separated the two germline ends. There are 13 residues in the CDR3. CDR1 and CDR2 (germline): MNHEY, SMNVEV (reference sequence).

This clone appeared a few times. The chain couples TRBV27 to TRBJ1-2, with 7 bases lining up with TRBD1. CDR3 length equals 13 residues. J was trimmed by 4 bases and V by 4 bases; bases with no gene match: 3. Germline-derived CDR1 and CDR2 are MNHEY and SMNVEV (reference sequence). The CDR3 DNA reads as TGTGCCAGCAGTTCGGGACAGCCCTATGGCTACACCTTC. This gives the protein CASSSGQPYGYTF.

The chain employs TRBV19 and TRBJ1-2; D is unresolved. Deletions cut 6 bases from V and 1 base from J, with 15 bases between. Germline loops: CDR1 LNHDA, CDR2 SQIVND (reference sequence). CDR3 length equals 15 residues. The CDR3 sequence: CASRAPREGNYGYTF. In DNA, the CDR3 is TGTGCCAGTAGGGCACCCCGGGAAGGTAACTATGGCTACACCTTC.

The chain combines TRBV9 with TRBJ2-5; 9 bases align to TRBD1. V trimming: 3 bases; J trimming: 5 bases; junction bases outside the gene matches: 11. This CDR3 is 16 amino acids long. Germline assignment: CDR1 SGDLS and CDR2 YYNGEE. The CDR3 DNA follows: TGTGCCAGCAGCGGGCCTCCGGGACAGGGCGGGGAGACCCAGTACTTC. Protein: CASSGPPGQGGETQYF.

V usage is TRBV15 and J usage is TRBJ2-3, with TRBD2 identical over 10 bases. The CDR3 has 15 residues. V was clipped by 8 bases and J by 4 bases; unmatched bases: 9. The germline V gene encodes CDR1 LNHNV and CDR2 YYDKDF (reference sequence). In DNA, the CDR3 is TGTGCCACCTACGCTAGCGGGAGAGTGGCAGATACGCAGTATTTT. The encoded protein is CATYASGRVADTQYF.

This clone was seen a few times. This chain joins TRBV19 and TRBJ2-7; D perhaps matches TRBD1 (6 bases). The length of the CDR3 is 13 residues. Per the germline V gene, CDR1 is LNHDA and CDR2 is SQIVND (reference sequence). V was clipped by 10 bases and J by 0 bases, with 13 bases between them. The CDR3 region has the DNA TGTGCCACCTCCGTACAGGGCTCCTACGAGCAGTACTTC. This sequence encodes CATSVQGSYEQYF.

The sample holds a few counts of this clone. This sample includes further DNA sequences coding for the same CDR3. The chain employs TRBV5-8 and TRBJ1-5; D remains unclear. Germline CDR1 reads SGHTS; CDR2 reads YDEGEE. CDR3 length: 12 amino acids. Trimming removed 4 bases at V and 6 bases at J, with 8 bases between. CDR3 amino acids: CASSPRGQPQHF. The CDR3 nucleotides read TGTGCCAGCAGCCCGCGGGGTCAGCCCCAGCATTTT.

This sequence joins TRBV5-4 and TRBJ2-5; 10 bases agree with TRBD1. Germline trimming cut 0 bases from V and 2 bases from J; bases unmatched to any gene: 4. The germline V gene has CDR1 SGHNT and CDR2 YYREEE (reference sequence). The CDR3 loop spans 16 amino acids. Written as DNA, the CDR3 is TGTGCCAGCAGCTTGGGGACAGGGGGAATACAAGAGACCCAGTACTTC. Translating gives CASSLGTGGIQETQYF.

This chain uses TRBV11-2 with TRBJ2-1, with 8 bases fitting TRBD1. V lost 5 bases to trimming and J lost 6 bases; unmatched junction nucleotides: 3. Germline V gives CDR1 SGHAT, CDR2 FQNNGV. The CDR3 spans 13 residues. CDR3: CASSADRGNEQFF. CDR3 bases: TGTGCCAGCAGCGCCGACAGGGGCAATGAGCAGTTCTTC.

This clone was seen once. The chain's CDR3 is CASSAVSTYEQYF. DNA of the CDR3: TGTGCCAGCAGTGCGGTGTCAACCTACGAGCAGTACTTC. The chain uses TRBV2 and TRBJ2-7; D is ambiguous. Trimming stripped 4 bases from V and 2 bases from J, with 9 bases between. The CDR3 consists of 13 residues. Germline loops: CDR1 SNHLY, CDR2 FYNNEI.

V usage is TRBV7-3 and J usage is TRBJ2-6, with TRBD2 as a possible D gene (5 bases). The length of the CDR3 is 15 residues. V was shortened by 3 bases and J by 4 bases, with 10 bases between the two germline ends. Germline V gene data show CDR1 as SGHTA and CDR2 as FQGTGA. The CDR3 sequence is CASSLSPGGANVLTF. In nucleotides, the CDR3 is TGTGCCAGCAGCTTGAGCCCGGGGGGGGCCAACGTCCTGACTTTC.